The clone carrying this T cell receptor beta chain has only a few counts. MiXCR, run by TCRdb on the RACE reads, gives a single entry per CDR3 protein. The sample holds fewer than 350,000 distinct CDR3 sequences, about 7.7% seen once. Sample time point: pre-sensitization, week 0. Treatment in this sample: therapeutic diphenylcyclopropenone sensitization with weekly scalp DPC. Samples of blood were obtained prior to the application of each patch test. These data belong to a study of human T cells and chemical hapten exposure. Trimming removed 5 bases at V and 9 bases at J, with 19 bases between. The germline V gene encodes CDR1 SGHAT and CDR2 FQNNGV. The CDR3 sequence is 15 residues long.

This sample comprised whole blood, obtained in connection with sensitization to the hapten diphenylcyclopropenone (DPC). The chain links TRBV11-2 to TRBJ2-2; D gene unclear. This receptor was obtained from a man aged 18-30 years with alopecia areata. Some clones in this sample may be carry-over from other donors' samples. In DNA form, the CDR3 reads TGTGCCAGCAGCCCCAAATCGGACGACTGGAGGGAGCTGTTTTTT. Translation gives CASSPKSDDWRELFF. The complete variable domain, with remaining parts taken from reference TRBV11-2 and TRBJ2-2, reads EAGVAQSPRYKIIEKRQSVAFWCNPISGHATLYWYQQILGQGPKLLIQFQNNGVVDDSQLPKDRFSAERLKGVDSTLKIQPAKLEDSAVYLCASSPKSDDWRELFFGEGSRLTVL.